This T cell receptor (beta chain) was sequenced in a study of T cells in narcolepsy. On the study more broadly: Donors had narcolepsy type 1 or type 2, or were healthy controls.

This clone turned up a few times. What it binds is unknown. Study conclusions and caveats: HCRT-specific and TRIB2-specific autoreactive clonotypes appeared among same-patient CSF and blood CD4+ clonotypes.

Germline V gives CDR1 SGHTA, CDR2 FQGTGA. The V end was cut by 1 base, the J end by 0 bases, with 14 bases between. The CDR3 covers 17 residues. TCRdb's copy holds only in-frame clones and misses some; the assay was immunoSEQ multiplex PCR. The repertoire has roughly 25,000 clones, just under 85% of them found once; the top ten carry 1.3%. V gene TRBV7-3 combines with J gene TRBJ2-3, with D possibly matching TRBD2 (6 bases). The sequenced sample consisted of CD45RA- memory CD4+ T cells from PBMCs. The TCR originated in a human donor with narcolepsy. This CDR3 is CASSLIPASASTDTQYF. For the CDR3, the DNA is TGTGCCAGCAGCTTAATTCCCGCTAGCGCTAGCACAGATACGCAGTATTTT.